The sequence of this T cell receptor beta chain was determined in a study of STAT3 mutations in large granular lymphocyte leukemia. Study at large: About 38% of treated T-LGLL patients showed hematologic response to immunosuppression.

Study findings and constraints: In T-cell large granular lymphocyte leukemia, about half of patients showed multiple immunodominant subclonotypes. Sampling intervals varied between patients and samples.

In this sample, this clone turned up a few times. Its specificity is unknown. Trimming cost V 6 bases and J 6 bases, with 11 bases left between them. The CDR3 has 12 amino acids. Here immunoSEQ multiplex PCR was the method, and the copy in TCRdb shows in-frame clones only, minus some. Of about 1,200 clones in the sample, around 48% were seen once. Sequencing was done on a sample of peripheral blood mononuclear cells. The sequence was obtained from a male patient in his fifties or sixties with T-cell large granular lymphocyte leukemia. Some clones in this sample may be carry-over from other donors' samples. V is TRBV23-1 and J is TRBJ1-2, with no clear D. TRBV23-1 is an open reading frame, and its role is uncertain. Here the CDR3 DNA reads TGCGCCAGCAGCGAACGGCTGAATGGCTACACCTTC. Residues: CASSERLNGYTF.